The 24 T cell receptor beta chains presented below share a single source sample, sequenced in a study of shared clonotypes between healthy human individuals. CD45RO-negative, CCR7-positively selected cells formed the naive CD8 fraction, excluding terminally differentiated effector memory CD45RA+ cells. Sequenced by immunoSEQ multiplex PCR; TCRdb stores in-frame clones only, minus some. This table has about 2 million clones, roughly 94% appearing once. Material for sequencing was naive CD8+ T cells sorted from blood. These receptors were obtained from a man aged 18 to 29 in good health.

V gene TRBV2 combines with J gene TRBJ2-1; D is undetermined. The germline CDR1 and CDR2 sequences are SNHLY and FYNNEI. The CDR3 has 16 residues. Trimming left V 3 bases short and J 5 bases short, with 17 bases between. The CDR3 region is CASSEAPLGPDNEQFF. The CDR3 bases are TGTGCCAGCAGTGAGGCTCCCCTTGGGCCAGACAATGAGCAGTTCTTC.

The V and J genes are TRBV27 and TRBJ2-3; D is uncertain. The germline V gene has CDR1 MNHEY and CDR2 SMNVEV (reference sequence). CDR3 length: 13 residues. Deletions cut 6 bases from V and 0 bases from J, with 7 bases between. CDR3 nucleotides: TGTGCCAGCAGGATTCTGAGCACAGATACGCAGTATTTT. Amino acid sequence: CASRILSTDTQYF.

The chain employs TRBV7-9 and TRBJ2-1; D ambiguous. Germline V CDR1 and CDR2: SEHNR, FQNEAQ (reference sequence). With 2 bases removed from V and 1 base from J, the gap between germline ends came to 12 bases. The CDR3 totals 16 residues. The CDR3 DNA sequence: TGTGCCAGCAGCTTACCACGGTCGGCTTCCTACAATGAGCAGTTCTTC. Translated: CASSLPRSASYNEQFF. The entire variable domain, with the rest obtained from reference TRBV7-9 and TRBJ2-1, is as follows: DTGVSQNPRHKITKRGQNVTFRCDPISEHNRLYWYRQTLGQGPEFLTYFQNEAQLEKSRLLSDRFSAERPKGSFSTLEIQRTEQGDSAMYLCASSLPRSASYNEQFFGPGTRLTVL.

Comment on this clone: Other DNA sequences within the sample encode an identical CDR3. The chain recombines TRBV2 with TRBJ2-7; D is uncertain. Per germline, CDR1 SNHLY and CDR2 FYNNEI. Trimming shortened V by 3 bases and J by 1 base, and 4 bases separated the two germline ends. The CDR3 spans 12 residues. The CDR3: CASSEWSYEQYF. The DNA of the CDR3 is TGTGCCAGCAGTGAGTGGTCCTACGAGCAGTACTTC.

The chain joins TRBV7-9 to TRBJ1-2, with 7 bases matching TRBD1. Germline V CDR1 and CDR2: SEHNR, FQNEAQ (reference sequence). After removal of 5 bases from V and 5 bases from J, the junction contained 8 bases not matched to a gene. The CDR3 loop spans 14 amino acids. This chain's CDR3 is CASSQIPGQYGYTF. DNA for the CDR3: TGTGCCAGCAGCCAAATTCCGGGACAGTATGGCTACACCTTC.

The chain joins TRBV27 to TRBJ1-5, with 7 bases that match TRBD1. J lost 8 bases, V lost 0 bases, and 4 bases had no gene match. CDR3 length equals 14 residues. Germline assignment: CDR1 MNHEY and CDR2 SMNVEV (reference sequence). In DNA form, the CDR3 reads TGTGCCAGCAGTTTATCGACAGGGCGGGAGCCCCAGCATTTT. As protein: CASSLSTGREPQHF.

V gene TRBV27 combines with J gene TRBJ2-2; either TRBD1 or TRBD2 may fit D (7 bases each). Trimming left V 6 bases short and J 5 bases short, with 13 bases between. The CDR3 spans 14 residues. Germline V gives CDR1 MNHEY, CDR2 SMNVEV (reference sequence). DNA for the CDR3: TGTGCCAGCAGGGGAGGGGGCTGGACCGGGGAGCTGTTTTTT. Protein product: CASRGGGWTGELFF.

The rearrangement uses TRBV7-9 and TRBJ1-1; D possibly corresponds to TRBD1 (5 bases). This CDR3 has 13 amino acids. Germline loops: CDR1 SEHNR, CDR2 FQNEAQ (reference sequence). Trimming cost V 5 bases and J 5 bases, with 12 bases left between them. CDR3 amino acids: CASSRNSGTEAFF. In DNA form, the CDR3 reads TGTGCCAGCAGCCGGAATTCAGGGACTGAAGCTTTCTTT.

The chain is built from TRBV2 and TRBJ2-1; TRBD1 matches at 7 bases. J gave up 0 bases and V 4 bases, and 6 bases lay outside the gene matches. The CDR3 extends over 16 amino acids. Germline assignment: CDR1 SNHLY and CDR2 FYNNEI. CDR3 region: CASSVDRVSSYNEQFF. The DNA of the CDR3 is TGTGCCAGCAGTGTCGACAGGGTGAGCTCCTACAATGAGCAGTTCTTC.

The chain is built from TRBV13 and TRBJ2-7; TRBD2 aligns across 11 bases. The germline CDR1 and CDR2 sequences are PRHDT and FYEKMQ (reference sequence). Unmatched junction bases numbered 8, after V lost 5 bases and J lost 5 bases. The CDR3 has 15 residues. The CDR3 loop reads CASSLIAGGTDEQYF. CDR3 DNA sequence: TGTGCCAGCAGCCTAATAGCGGGAGGGACTGACGAGCAGTACTTC.

The CDR3 DNA follows: TGTGCCAGCAGCTCGGACAGGGCGAACAATGAGCAGTTCTTC. Amino acids: CASSSDRANNEQFF. V gene TRBV5-8 combines with J gene TRBJ2-1; 8 bases are a match to TRBD1. The germline V gene has CDR1 SGHTS and CDR2 YDEGEE. V was pared by 3 bases and J by 5 bases, with 4 bases of the junction left unmatched. This CDR3 comprises 14 residues.

The chain carries TRBV13 and TRBJ2-1, with D possibly being TRBD1 or TRBD2 (5 bases each). The CDR3 has 13 amino acids. Looked up from germline, CDR1 is PRHDT and CDR2 is FYEKMQ (reference sequence). Trimming left V 3 bases short and J 12 bases short, with 15 bases between. The CDR3 nucleotides are TGTGCCAGCAGCTTGGGTGTAGTAGGGACGCAGTTCTTC. This gives the protein CASSLGVVGTQFF. Filled out from reference TRBV13 and TRBJ2-1, the complete variable domain reads AAGVIQSPRHLIKEKRETATLKCYPIPRHDTVYWYQQGPGQDPQFLISFYEKMQSDKGSIPDRFSAQQFSDYHSELNMSSLELGDSALYFCASSLGVVGTQFFGPGTRLTVL.

The V and J genes are TRBV6-1 and TRBJ1-4; 7 bases are a match to TRBD1. Germline V lookup: CDR1 MNHNS, CDR2 SASEGT. The CDR3 runs 15 residues. V was clipped by 5 bases and J by 8 bases; unmatched bases: 11. The CDR3 nucleotides are TGTGCCAGCAGTACCCCGGGACAGAAAGACGAAAAACTGTTTTTT. Protein sequence: CASSTPGQKDEKLFF.

In this sample, this clone turned up once. This CDR3 is CASSLGGPPTGELFF. The DNA of the CDR3 is TGTGCCAGCAGCTTAGGGGGCCCTCCCACCGGGGAGCTGTTTTTT. The chain links TRBV11-3 to TRBJ2-2, with TRBD1 as a possible D gene (5 bases). V gave up 1 base and J gave up 4 bases, with 10 bases separating them. The CDR3 is 15 residues long. CDR1 is SGHNT, CDR2 YENEEA, per germline.

This chain connects TRBV28 to TRBJ2-7; 8 bases agree with TRBD1. The CDR3 consists of 16 residues. Germline lookup yields CDR1 MDHEN and CDR2 SYDVKM. V shed 5 bases, J shed 3 bases, and the junction held 12 bases outside the gene matches. The CDR3 nucleotides read TGTGCCAGCAGTATTCCTACACAGGGGGTGGGCTACGAGCAGTACTTC. The encoded protein is CASSIPTQGVGYEQYF. Full variable domain (outside the CDR3, taken from reference TRBV28 and TRBJ2-7): DVKVTQSSRYLVKRTGEKVFLECVQDMDHENMFWYRQDPGLGLRLIYFSYDVKMKEKGDIPEGYSVSREKKERFSLILESASTNQTSMYLCASSIPTQGVGYEQYFGPGTRLTVT.

The genes are TRBV10-2 and TRBJ2-5; D is possibly TRBD2 (5 bases). CDR3 length: 15 amino acids. Germline V CDR1 and CDR2: WSHSY, SAAADI. V lost 3 bases to trimming and J lost 4 bases, with 15 bases between them. The CDR3 DNA sequence: TGCGCCAGCAGTGAATCTGCGGGTTCTGGAGAGACCCAGTACTTC. Translation gives CASSESAGSGETQYF.

This rearrangement joins TRBV10-1 to TRBJ2-7; TRBD1 matches 10 bases. CDR1 is WNHNN, CDR2 SYGVQD, per germline (reference sequence). V lost 6 bases to trimming and J lost 7 bases; unmatched junction nucleotides: 12. This CDR3 is 15 amino acids long. CDR3 bases: TGCGCCAGCAGCGACGTCCCGGGACAGGGGCTGGAGCAGTACTTC. Its protein product is CASSDVPGQGLEQYF.

This chain connects TRBV18 to TRBJ2-1; the D gene is possibly TRBD2 (6 bases). Germline lookup yields CDR1 KGHSH and CDR2 LQKENI. The CDR3 loop spans 19 amino acids. Trimming removed 6 bases at V and 0 bases at J, with 24 bases between. CDR3 in amino acids: CASSSLWDSRESSYNEQFF. The CDR3 DNA reads as TGTGCCAGCTCCTCGTTGTGGGACTCACGGGAGAGCTCCTACAATGAGCAGTTCTTC.

The chain joins TRBV4-3 to TRBJ2-1; TRBD1 matches 8 bases. The CDR3 is 14 amino acids. With 0 bases clipped from V and 10 bases from J, the junction kept 5 bases outside the gene matches. Germline V gene data show CDR1 as LGHNA and CDR2 as YSLEER. CDR3 in DNA: TGCGCCAGCAGCCAAGATTCATCAGGGGGCGAGCAGTTCTTC. This sequence encodes CASSQDSSGGEQFF.

The rearrangement joins TRBV19 to TRBJ1-6; the D gene is possibly TRBD1 (6 bases). V was shortened by 3 bases and J by 1 base, with 16 bases between the two germline ends. The CDR3 runs 18 residues. The germline V gene encodes CDR1 LNHDA and CDR2 SQIVND (reference sequence). CDR3 DNA sequence: TGTGCCAGTAGTATGGGAGAGGGGGAATTGTCCTATAATTCACCCCTCCACTTT. Encoded protein: CASSMGEGELSYNSPLHF.

V is TRBV4-1 and J is TRBJ2-2; no clear D. This CDR3 contains 13 residues. Trimming pared 0 bases from V and 6 bases from J, leaving 5 bases between. CDR1 and CDR2 (germline): MGHRA, YSYEKL. In DNA form, the CDR3 reads TGCGCCAGCAGCCAAGATAACGCCGGGGAGCTGTTTTTT. Translated: CASSQDNAGELFF.

The chain links TRBV5-1 to TRBJ1-2; D remains ambiguous. This CDR3 is built from 15 residues. The V and J ends lost 0 bases and 2 bases respectively, with 11 bases between them. Germline CDR1 is SGHRS and CDR2 is YFSETQ. The DNA for the CDR3 is TGCGCCAGCAGCTTGGTGGAGGGCGGCAACTATGGCTACACCTTC. Encoded protein: CASSLVEGGNYGYTF.

V and J are TRBV7-9 and TRBJ2-7; 14 bases map to TRBD2. Germline CDR1 is SEHNR and CDR2 is FQNEAQ (reference sequence). Losses at the gene ends were 6 bases for V and 6 bases for J; bases not matched to a gene: 16. This CDR3 has 18 residues. The CDR3 sequence: CASSSPPGLAGVVVEQYF. DNA for the CDR3: TGTGCCAGCAGTTCTCCACCGGGACTAGCGGGAGTGGTTGTCGAGCAGTACTTC.

The chain joins TRBV2 to TRBJ2-7; TRBD2 aligns across 7 bases. V lost 6 bases to trimming and J lost 9 bases; unmatched junction nucleotides: 26. CDR1 and CDR2 from the germline V gene are SNHLY and FYNNEI. This CDR3 contains 18 residues. CDR3 residues: CASRGTGSAGEGPEVQYF. CDR3 nucleotide sequence: TGTGCCAGCAGGGGAACGGGGTCCGCGGGAGAGGGGCCGGAGGTGCAGTACTTC.